The following is a T cell receptor (beta chain) sequence with its context. V lost 2 bases and J lost 6, with 9 bases in between. CDR1 and CDR2 (germline): SGHRS, YFSETQ. CDR3 size: 13 residues. This entry belongs to a study of tumor-infiltrating lymphocytes in primary liver carcinoma. DNA and RNA were both co-extracted from about 19-30 mg of bulk tissue that had not been sorted. Constant-region priming of approximately 500 ng total RNA yielded TCR beta cDNA. Libraries of TCR beta came from three nested multiplex PCR rounds with slightly modified ARM-PCR. The first two PCR rounds used TRBV1-TRBV30 forward primers with a C-beta reverse primer, 9 to 11 cycles each. MiXCR, run by TCRdb on the multiplex PCR reads, gives a single entry per CDR3 protein. The sample carries 75,000 to 80,000 distinct CDR3 sequences, 65% to 75% recorded once.

Sequencing was carried out using tumor-adjacent normal liver tissue. The V gene is TRBV5-1, the J gene TRBJ2-1; D is unresolved. This TCR was recovered from a man aged 40-49 years with primary liver carcinoma and hepatitis B virus infection. The chain's CDR3 is CASSLTRVNEQFF. The CDR3, as DNA: TGCGCCAGCAGCTTAACAAGGGTCAATGAGCAGTTCTTC.